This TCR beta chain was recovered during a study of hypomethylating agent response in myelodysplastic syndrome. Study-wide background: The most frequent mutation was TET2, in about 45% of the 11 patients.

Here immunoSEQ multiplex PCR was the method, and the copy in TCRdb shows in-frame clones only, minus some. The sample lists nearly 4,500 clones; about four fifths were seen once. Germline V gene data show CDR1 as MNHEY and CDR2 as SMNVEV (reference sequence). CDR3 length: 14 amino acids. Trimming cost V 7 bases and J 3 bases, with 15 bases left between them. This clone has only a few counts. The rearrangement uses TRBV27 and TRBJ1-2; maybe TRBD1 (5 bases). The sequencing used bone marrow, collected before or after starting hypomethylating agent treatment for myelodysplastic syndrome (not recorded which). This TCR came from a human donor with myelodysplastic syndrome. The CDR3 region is CASKLQGRHYGYTF. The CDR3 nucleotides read TGTGCCAGCAAATTGCAGGGAAGGCACTATGGCTACACCTTC.